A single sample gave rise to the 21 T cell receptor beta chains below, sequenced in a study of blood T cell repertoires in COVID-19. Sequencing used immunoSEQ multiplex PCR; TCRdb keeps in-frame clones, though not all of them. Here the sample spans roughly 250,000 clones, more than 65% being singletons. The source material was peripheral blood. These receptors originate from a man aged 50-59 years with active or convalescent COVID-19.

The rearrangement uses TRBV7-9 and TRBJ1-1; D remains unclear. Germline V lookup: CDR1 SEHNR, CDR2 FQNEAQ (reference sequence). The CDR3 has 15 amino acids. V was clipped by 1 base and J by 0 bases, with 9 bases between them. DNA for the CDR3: TGTGCCAGCAGCTTAGAGACTAAACTGAACACTGAAGCTTTCTTT. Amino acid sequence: CASSLETKLNTEAFF.

CDR3 region: CASSSNSGTQYF. DNA of the CDR3: TGTGCCAGCAGCTCCAATAGCGGAACGCAGTATTTT. The V and J genes are TRBV7-3 and TRBJ2-3; D might be TRBD2 (6 bases). The CDR3 has 12 residues. In germline, CDR1 is SGHTA, CDR2 FQGTGA. Trimming shortened V by 4 bases and J by 9 bases, and 11 bases separated the two germline ends.

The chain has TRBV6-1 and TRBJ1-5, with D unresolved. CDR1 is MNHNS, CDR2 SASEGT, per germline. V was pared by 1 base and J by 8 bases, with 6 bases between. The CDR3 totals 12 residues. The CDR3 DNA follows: TGTGCCAGCAGTGAAGGGAGGGAGCCCCAGCATTTT. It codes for CASSEGREPQHF.

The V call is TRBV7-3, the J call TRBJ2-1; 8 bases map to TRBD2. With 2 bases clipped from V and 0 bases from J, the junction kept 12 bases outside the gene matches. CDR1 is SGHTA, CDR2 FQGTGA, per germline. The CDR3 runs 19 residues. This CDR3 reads CASSLLGSGGESSYNEQFF. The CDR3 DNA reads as TGTGCCAGCAGCTTATTGGGCAGCGGGGGTGAGAGCTCCTACAATGAGCAGTTCTTC. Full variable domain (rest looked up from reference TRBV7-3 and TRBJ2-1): GAGVSQTPSNKVTEKGKYVELRCDPISGHTALYWYRQSLGQGPEFLIYFQGTGAADDSGLPNDRFFAVRPEGSVSTLKIQRTERGDSAVYLCASSLLGSGGESSYNEQFFGPGTRLTVL.

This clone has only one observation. For the CDR3, the DNA is TGTGCCAGCAGTTCCTCGGGACAGGGAAACACTGAAGCTTTCTTT. Translation gives CASSSSGQGNTEAFF. The chain has TRBV28 and TRBJ1-1; 9 bases are shared with TRBD1. CDR3 size: 15 residues. Germline loops: CDR1 MDHEN, CDR2 SYDVKM. The V and J ends lost 4 bases and 2 bases, in that order; junction bases with no gene match: 5.

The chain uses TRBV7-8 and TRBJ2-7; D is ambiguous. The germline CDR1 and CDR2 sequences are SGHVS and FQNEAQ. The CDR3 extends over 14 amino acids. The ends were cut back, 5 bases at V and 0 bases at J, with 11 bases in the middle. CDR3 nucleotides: TGTGCCAGCAGCAGGAACAGTGTCTCCTACGAGCAGTACTTC. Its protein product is CASSRNSVSYEQYF.

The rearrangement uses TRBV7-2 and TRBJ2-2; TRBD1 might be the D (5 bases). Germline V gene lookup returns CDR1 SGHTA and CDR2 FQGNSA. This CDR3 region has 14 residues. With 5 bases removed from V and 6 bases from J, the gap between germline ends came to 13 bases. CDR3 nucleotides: TGTGCCAGCAGCGCACAGTGGGGCGCCGGGGAGCTGTTTTTT. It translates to CASSAQWGAGELFF.

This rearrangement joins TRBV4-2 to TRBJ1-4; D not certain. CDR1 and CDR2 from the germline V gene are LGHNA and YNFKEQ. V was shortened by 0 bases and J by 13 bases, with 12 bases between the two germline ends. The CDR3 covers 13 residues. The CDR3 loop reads CASSQDWESALFF. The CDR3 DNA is TGTGCCAGCAGCCAAGATTGGGAGTCGGCACTGTTTTTT.

CDR3 nucleotide sequence: TGTGCCAGCAGCTTCGGGGGACCTCGCACAGATACGCAGTATTTT. It specifies CASSFGGPRTDTQYF. This rearrangement joins TRBV7-2 to TRBJ2-3, with D perhaps matching TRBD2 (6 bases). Trimming left V 3 bases short and J 1 base short, with 11 bases between. Germline loops: CDR1 SGHTA, CDR2 FQGNSA. This CDR3 has 15 residues.

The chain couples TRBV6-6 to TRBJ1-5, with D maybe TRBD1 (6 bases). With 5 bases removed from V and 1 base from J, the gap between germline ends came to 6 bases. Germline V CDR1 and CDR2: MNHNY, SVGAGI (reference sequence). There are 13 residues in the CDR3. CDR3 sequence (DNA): TGTGCCAGCAGTGACAGGAGCAATCAGCCCCAGCATTTT. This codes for CASSDRSNQPQHF.

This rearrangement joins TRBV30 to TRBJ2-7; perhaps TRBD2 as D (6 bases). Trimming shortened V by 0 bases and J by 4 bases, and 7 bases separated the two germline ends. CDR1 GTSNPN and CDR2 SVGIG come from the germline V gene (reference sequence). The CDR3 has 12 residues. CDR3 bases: TGTGCCTGGAGTGTCGCGGGGTACGAGCAGTACTTC. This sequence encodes CAWSVAGYEQYF.

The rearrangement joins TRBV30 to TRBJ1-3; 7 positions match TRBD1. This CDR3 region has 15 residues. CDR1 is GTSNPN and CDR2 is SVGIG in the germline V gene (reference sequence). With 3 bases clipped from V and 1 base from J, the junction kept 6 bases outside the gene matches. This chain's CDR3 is CAWSRDRISGNTIYF. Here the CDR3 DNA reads TGTGCCTGGAGCCGGGACAGAATATCTGGAAACACCATATATTTT.

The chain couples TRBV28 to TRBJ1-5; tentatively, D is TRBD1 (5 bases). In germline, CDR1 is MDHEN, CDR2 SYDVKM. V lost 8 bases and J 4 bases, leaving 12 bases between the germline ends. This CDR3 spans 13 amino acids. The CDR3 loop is CASWTSLNQPQHF. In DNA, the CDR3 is TGTGCCAGCTGGACAAGCCTAAATCAGCCCCAGCATTTT.

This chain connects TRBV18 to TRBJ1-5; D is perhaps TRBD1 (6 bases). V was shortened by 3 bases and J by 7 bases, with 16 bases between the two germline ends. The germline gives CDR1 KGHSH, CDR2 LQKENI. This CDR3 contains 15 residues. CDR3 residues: CASSPRTEREQPQHF. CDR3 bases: TGTGCCAGCTCACCTAGGACAGAGCGGGAGCAGCCCCAGCATTTT.

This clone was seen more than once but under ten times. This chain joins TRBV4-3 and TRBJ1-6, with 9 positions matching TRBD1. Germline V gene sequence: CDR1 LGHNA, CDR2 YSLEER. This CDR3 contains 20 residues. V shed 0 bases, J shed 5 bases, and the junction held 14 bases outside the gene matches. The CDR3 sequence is CASSQDFGTGSLFDNSPLHF. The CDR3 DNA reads TGCGCCAGCAGCCAAGATTTTGGGACAGGGTCTCTCTTCGATAATTCACCCCTCCACTTT.

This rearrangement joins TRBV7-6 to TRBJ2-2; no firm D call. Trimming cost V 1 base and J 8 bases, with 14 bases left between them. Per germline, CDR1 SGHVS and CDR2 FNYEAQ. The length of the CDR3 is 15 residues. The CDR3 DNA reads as TGTGCCAGCAGCTTAGTGCGGCCCCCATGGGGGGAGCTGTTTTTT. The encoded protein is CASSLVRPPWGELFF.

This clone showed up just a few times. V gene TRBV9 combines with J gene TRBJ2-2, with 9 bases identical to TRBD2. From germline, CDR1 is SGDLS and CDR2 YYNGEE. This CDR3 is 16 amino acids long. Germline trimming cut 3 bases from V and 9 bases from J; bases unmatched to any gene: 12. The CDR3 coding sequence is TGTGCCAGCAGCGCCCGCGGGGGGGTCCAATCCTGGGAGCTGTTTTTT. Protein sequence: CASSARGGVQSWELFF.

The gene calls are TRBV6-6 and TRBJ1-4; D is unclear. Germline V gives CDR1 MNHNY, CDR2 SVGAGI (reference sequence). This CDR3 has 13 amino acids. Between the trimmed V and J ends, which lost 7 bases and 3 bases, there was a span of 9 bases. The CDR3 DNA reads TGTGCCAGCAAACGCACACCTAATGAAAAACTGTTTTTT. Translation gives CASKRTPNEKLFF.

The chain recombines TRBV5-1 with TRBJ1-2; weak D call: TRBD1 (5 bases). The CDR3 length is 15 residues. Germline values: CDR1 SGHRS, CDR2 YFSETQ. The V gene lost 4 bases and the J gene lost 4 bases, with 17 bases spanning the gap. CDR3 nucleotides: TGCGCCAGCAGCCCGGGGGTAGGAGGGGTCTATGGCTACACCTTC. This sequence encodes CASSPGVGGVYGYTF.

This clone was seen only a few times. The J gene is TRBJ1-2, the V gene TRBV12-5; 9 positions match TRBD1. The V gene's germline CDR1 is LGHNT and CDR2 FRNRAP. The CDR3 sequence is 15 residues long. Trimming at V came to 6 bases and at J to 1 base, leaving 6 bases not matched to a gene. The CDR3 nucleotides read TGTGCTAGTGGCCCGGACAGGGGCGTTAACTATGGCTACACCTTC. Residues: CASGPDRGVNYGYTF.

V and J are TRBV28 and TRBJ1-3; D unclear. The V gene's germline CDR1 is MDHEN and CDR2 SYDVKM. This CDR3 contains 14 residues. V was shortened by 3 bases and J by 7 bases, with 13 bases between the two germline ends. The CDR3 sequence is CASSFSHIGNTIYF. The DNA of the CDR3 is TGTGCCAGCAGTTTTTCCCATATCGGGAACACCATATATTTT.